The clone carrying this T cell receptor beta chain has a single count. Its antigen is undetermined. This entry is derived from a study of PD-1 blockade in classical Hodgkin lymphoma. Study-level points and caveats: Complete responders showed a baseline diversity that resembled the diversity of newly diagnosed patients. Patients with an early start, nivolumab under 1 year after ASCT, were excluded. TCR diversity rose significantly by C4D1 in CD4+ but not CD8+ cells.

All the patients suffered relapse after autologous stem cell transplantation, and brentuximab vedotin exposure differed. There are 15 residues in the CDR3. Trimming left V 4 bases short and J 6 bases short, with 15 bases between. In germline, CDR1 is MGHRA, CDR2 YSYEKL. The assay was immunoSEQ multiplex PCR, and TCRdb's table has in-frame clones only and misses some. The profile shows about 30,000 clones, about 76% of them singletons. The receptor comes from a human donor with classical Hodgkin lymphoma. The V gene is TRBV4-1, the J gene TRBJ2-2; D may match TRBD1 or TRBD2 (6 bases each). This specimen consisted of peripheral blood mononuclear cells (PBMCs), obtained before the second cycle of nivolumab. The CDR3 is CASSPLGGAAGELFF. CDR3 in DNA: TGCGCCAGCAGCCCACTGGGGGGCGCCGCCGGGGAGCTGTTTTTT.